The 27 T cell receptor beta chains reported below all come from one sample, sequenced in a study of control samples from healthy donors and cancer patients (dated by TCRdb to 2018 to 2020). Library generation was performed with the immunoSEQ multiplex PCR assay. Drawn from immuneACCESS, this table holds only the in-frame rearrangements with V and J called that TCRdb kept. Clones are partly lost; checked studies trace under half to an unresolved V gene and leave the rest unexplained. Here the sample has around 70,000 clones; roughly 89% occur a single time. The ten largest make up over 8% of the sample. Sequencing was done on a sample of PBMCs. Every receptor here comes from a woman in her 50s with colorectal cancer.

The chain combines TRBV15 with TRBJ1-5; the match to TRBD1 covers 7 bases. The CDR3 covers 15 residues. Trimming at V came to 0 bases and at J to 7 bases, leaving 6 bases not matched to a gene. Germline CDR1 and CDR2: LNHNV and YYDKDF (reference sequence). The CDR3 DNA reads TGTGCCACCAGCAGAGATCTAGGGGGCTGGCAGCCCCAGCATTTT. It codes for CATSRDLGGWQPQHF.

The chain has TRBV28 and TRBJ1-5; perhaps TRBD1 as D (6 bases). Between the trimmed V and J ends, which lost 6 bases and 3 bases, there was a span of 9 bases. The CDR3 consists of 13 residues. Per germline, CDR1 MDHEN and CDR2 SYDVKM. The CDR3 DNA follows: TGTGCCAGCAGCCGGACAGTCAATCAGCCCCAGCATTTT. The encoded protein is CASSRTVNQPQHF. Full variable domain (rest looked up from reference TRBV28 and TRBJ1-5): DVKVTQSSRYLVKRTGEKVFLECVQDMDHENMFWYRQDPGLGLRLIYFSYDVKMKEKGDIPEGYSVSREKKERFSLILESASTNQTSMYLCASSRTVNQPQHFGDGTRLSIL.

The chain couples TRBV2 to TRBJ2-1; TRBD1 matches at 8 bases. The germline CDR1 and CDR2 sequences are SNHLY and FYNNEI. The CDR3 totals 13 residues. Trimming removed 6 bases from V and 7 bases from J; junction bases left unmatched: 5. As DNA, the CDR3 is TGTGCCAGCAGGGACAGGGTAACGAATGAGCAGTTCTTC. It encodes CASRDRVTNEQFF.

The CDR3 DNA reads as TGTGCCAGCAGCGAGGGGGTGGGGACAGGTGTAGAAAAACTGTTTTTT. This translates into CASSEGVGTGVEKLFF. The chain combines TRBV3-1 (or the pseudogene TRBV3-2) with TRBJ1-4, with 8 positions matching TRBD1. The germline gives CDR1 LGHDT, CDR2 YNNKEL (reference sequence). The CDR3 is 16 amino acids. V was clipped by 5 bases and J by 8 bases; unmatched bases: 13.

J is TRBJ1-4 and V is TRBV4-1; D gene unclear. The CDR3 is 14 residues long. Per the germline V gene, CDR1 is MGHRA and CDR2 is YSYEKL. Trimming took off 0 bases at V and 7 bases at J, with 9 bases between the two ends. The CDR3 spells CASSQEGQTEKLFF. In DNA form, the CDR3 reads TGCGCCAGCAGCCAAGAGGGTCAAACTGAAAAACTGTTTTTT.

J is TRBJ2-5 and V is TRBV4-2; a weak D match, TRBD2 (6 bases). The CDR3 consists of 14 residues. Per germline, CDR1 LGHNA and CDR2 YNFKEQ. Trimming stripped 1 base from V and 0 bases from J, with 6 bases between. CDR3 DNA: TGTGCCAGCAGCCAAGGCGGGAACCAAGAGACCCAGTACTTC. Translation gives CASSQGGNQETQYF.

In its sample, this clone was seen once. The chain links TRBV28 to TRBJ1-5; weak D call: TRBD1 (6 bases). V was shortened by 7 bases and J by 0 bases, with 7 bases between the two germline ends. CDR1 and CDR2 (germline): MDHEN, SYDVKM. This CDR3 spans 13 amino acids. The DNA of the CDR3 is TGTGCCAGCACAGGGGATAGCAATCAGCCCCAGCATTTT. This gives the protein CASTGDSNQPQHF.

This clone was seen once. This sequence joins TRBV7-9 and TRBJ2-3, with D possibly called TRBD1 or TRBD2 (6 bases each). Trimming took 0 bases from V and 0 from J, leaving 19 bases between them. Germline CDR1 is SEHNR and CDR2 is FQNEAQ (reference sequence). There are 19 residues in the CDR3. DNA of the CDR3: TGTGCCAGCAGCTTAGCTCGAACCAGGGGCGGGGCTAGCACAGATACGCAGTATTTT. Protein sequence: CASSLARTRGGASTDTQYF.

The rearrangement uses TRBV6-1 and TRBJ2-1; 7 bases fit TRBD2. The V and J ends lost 1 base and 9 bases, in that order; junction bases with no gene match: 9. The V gene's germline CDR1 is MNHNS and CDR2 SASEGT. CDR3 length: 15 residues. DNA of the CDR3: TGTGCCAGCAGTGAAGGGGGGGGTATTCCCGGTGAGCAGTTCTTC. Protein sequence: CASSEGGGIPGEQFF.

V and J are TRBV3-1 (or the pseudogene TRBV3-2) and TRBJ2-1, with a weak D call TRBD2 (6 bases). The CDR3 consists of 13 residues. Trimming stripped 4 bases from V and 6 bases from J, with 10 bases between. The germline V gene encodes CDR1 LGHDT and CDR2 YNNKEL (reference sequence). CDR3 region: CASSLGSANEQFF. The CDR3 region has the DNA TGTGCCAGCAGCCTCGGGAGTGCCAATGAGCAGTTCTTC.

The rearrangement uses TRBV6-5 and TRBJ2-1; 7 bases fit TRBD2. V lost 7 bases, J lost 10 bases, and 7 bases stayed unmatched. The germline V gene encodes CDR1 MNHEY and CDR2 SVGAGI. There are 12 residues in the CDR3. The CDR3 spells CASKTLADEQFF. CDR3 coding DNA: TGTGCCAGCAAAACCCTAGCGGACGAGCAGTTCTTC.

The chain joins TRBV29-1 to TRBJ1-5, with 8 nucleotides matching TRBD1. Germline assignment: CDR1 SQVTM and CDR2 ANQGSEA. The CDR3 extends over 13 amino acids. The V gene end was trimmed by 6 bases and the J gene end by 4 bases; junction bases not matched to a gene: 5. The CDR3 protein is CSVRTGQNQPQHF. The CDR3 DNA reads TGCAGCGTCAGGACAGGGCAAAATCAGCCCCAGCATTTT.

This clone was found once. The chain carries TRBV29-1 and TRBJ1-4; D unresolved. CDR3 length equals 11 residues. Trimming cost V 7 bases and J 8 bases, with 11 bases left between them. CDR1 is SQVTM and CDR2 is ANQGSEA in the germline V gene. The CDR3 region is CSAYNEEKLFF. In DNA, the CDR3 is TGCAGCGCCTATAATGAAGAAAAACTGTTTTTT.

The chain couples TRBV7-9 to TRBJ2-3; 7 bases map to TRBD2. The length of the CDR3 is 15 residues. After removal of 7 bases from V and 0 bases from J, the junction contained 7 bases not matched to a gene. Germline values: CDR1 SEHNR, CDR2 FQNEAQ (reference sequence). CDR3 sequence: CASTSFGGSTDTQYF. The CDR3 nucleotides are TGTGCCAGCACCTCATTCGGGGGGAGCACAGATACGCAGTATTTT.

The J gene is TRBJ2-7, the V gene TRBV28, with 8 bases aligning to TRBD2. Germline V gene lookup returns CDR1 MDHEN and CDR2 SYDVKM. The junction had 5 bases not matched to a gene; V was cut back by 6 bases and J by 4 bases. The CDR3 consists of 13 residues. CDR3 sequence reads: CASSRGGGYEQYV. For the CDR3, the DNA is TGTGCCAGCAGCCGGGGGGGCGGGTACGAGCAGTACGTC.

The chain uses TRBV5-1 and TRBJ1-4; D is perhaps TRBD1 (5 bases). Germline assignment: CDR1 SGHRS and CDR2 YFSETQ. V lost 3 bases and J 5 bases, leaving 14 bases between the germline ends. The CDR3 runs to 15 residues. The CDR3 here is CASSSTGDRNEKLFF. The DNA of the CDR3 is TGCGCCAGCAGCTCCACGGGAGACAGAAATGAAAAACTGTTTTTT.

The J gene is TRBJ1-1, the V gene TRBV11-3; no firm D call. Germline-derived CDR1 and CDR2 are SGHNT and YENEEA. The CDR3 spans 13 residues. V was cut by 1 base and J by 3 bases, with 6 bases left in between. The CDR3 reads CASSLGLDTEAFF. In nucleotides, the CDR3 is TGTGCCAGCAGCTTAGGGCTGGACACTGAAGCTTTCTTT.

The J gene is TRBJ2-7, the V gene TRBV24-1; TRBD2 is a possible D gene (6 bases). Looked up from germline, CDR1 is KGHDR and CDR2 is SFDVKD. The CDR3 totals 12 residues. V gave up 12 bases and J gave up 2 bases, with 13 bases separating them. CDR3 loop: CAPLGGAYEQYV. In nucleotides, the CDR3 is TGTGCCCCGTTGGGGGGAGCCTACGAGCAGTACGTC.

The chain uses TRBV2 and TRBJ1-4; TRBD1 agrees at 8 bases. Unmatched junction bases numbered 4, after V lost 8 bases and J lost 8 bases. The length of the CDR3 is 12 residues. Germline V gene lookup returns CDR1 SNHLY and CDR2 FYNNEI. As DNA, the CDR3 is TGTGCCAGCGGACAGGGTTCAGAAAAACTGTTTTTT. Its translation is CASGQGSEKLFF.

The chain combines TRBV10-3 with TRBJ1-2, with a weak D call TRBD1 (5 bases). Germline V lookup: CDR1 ENHRY, CDR2 SYGVKD. Trimming removed 2 bases at V and 4 bases at J, with 8 bases between. CDR3 length: 13 residues. CDR3 sequence reads: CAISETGAYGYTF. The CDR3 DNA reads TGTGCCATCAGTGAGACTGGGGCCTATGGCTACACCTTC.

The chain carries TRBV5-1 and TRBJ1-2; TRBD1 might be the D (5 bases). Trimming removed 1 base from V and 0 bases from J, with 13 bases in between. This CDR3 spans 16 amino acids. CDR1 is SGHRS and CDR2 is YFSETQ in the germline V gene. The CDR3 region has the DNA TGCGCCAGCAGCTTGCAGGGCCCCTACCCTAACTATGGCTACACCTTC. Its protein is CASSLQGPYPNYGYTF.

V usage is TRBV6-5 and J usage is TRBJ1-5; no reliable D call. The CDR3 covers 13 residues. The V gene's germline CDR1 is MNHEY and CDR2 SVGAGI. The V end lost 2 bases, the J end lost 5 bases, and 7 bases lay between the germline ends. The CDR3 loop is CASSYAADQPQHF. CDR3 nucleotide sequence: TGTGCCAGCAGTTACGCAGCGGATCAGCCCCAGCATTTT.

The chain recombines TRBV2 with TRBJ2-7; perhaps TRBD2 as D (6 bases). V was cut by 8 bases and J by 8 bases, with 19 bases left in between. Per germline, CDR1 SNHLY and CDR2 FYNNEI. The CDR3 length is 13 residues. The CDR3 DNA follows: TGTGCCAGCGGAGGGGCAAGTCCCGGGCAGCAGTACGTC. Its translation: CASGGASPGQQYV.

The gene calls are TRBV3-1 (or the pseudogene TRBV3-2) and TRBJ2-2; D perhaps matches TRBD2 (6 bases). Per germline, CDR1 LGHDT and CDR2 YNNKEL (reference sequence). This CDR3 region has 16 residues. V was pared by 0 bases and J by 5 bases, with 13 bases between. The CDR3 DNA sequence: TGTGCCAGCAGCCAAGAGGTGACGGCGGGGACCGGGGAGCTGTTTTTT. Its protein is CASSQEVTAGTGELFF.

The DNA of the CDR3 is TGCGCCAGCAGCTTGGCCGTGGGGGGCGTCGATGAGCAGTTCTTC. The encoded protein is CASSLAVGGVDEQFF. The chain uses TRBV5-1 and TRBJ2-1; D could derive from TRBD1 or TRBD2 (6 bases each). The V gene lost 0 bases and the J gene lost 8 bases, with 15 bases spanning the gap. Germline assignment: CDR1 SGHRS and CDR2 YFSETQ. The CDR3 has 15 residues.

The rearrangement links TRBV30 to TRBJ2-1, with D perhaps TRBD1 or TRBD2 (5 bases each). The CDR3 runs 11 residues. The V gene's germline CDR1 is GTSNPN and CDR2 SVGIG (reference sequence). Written as DNA, the CDR3 is TGTGCAGGGACCCTATACAATGAGCAGTTCTTC. Encoded protein: CAGTLYNEQFF.

The J gene is TRBJ2-7, the V gene TRBV10-3, with D tentatively TRBD1 (5 bases). This CDR3 comprises 14 residues. Germline V gene data show CDR1 as ENHRY and CDR2 as SYGVKD. V lost 6 bases to trimming and J lost 6 bases, with 18 bases between them. CDR3 region: CAIRNNLGRSEQYV. The CDR3 nucleotides are TGTGCCATCAGAAACAACCTGGGGCGTTCCGAGCAGTACGTC.